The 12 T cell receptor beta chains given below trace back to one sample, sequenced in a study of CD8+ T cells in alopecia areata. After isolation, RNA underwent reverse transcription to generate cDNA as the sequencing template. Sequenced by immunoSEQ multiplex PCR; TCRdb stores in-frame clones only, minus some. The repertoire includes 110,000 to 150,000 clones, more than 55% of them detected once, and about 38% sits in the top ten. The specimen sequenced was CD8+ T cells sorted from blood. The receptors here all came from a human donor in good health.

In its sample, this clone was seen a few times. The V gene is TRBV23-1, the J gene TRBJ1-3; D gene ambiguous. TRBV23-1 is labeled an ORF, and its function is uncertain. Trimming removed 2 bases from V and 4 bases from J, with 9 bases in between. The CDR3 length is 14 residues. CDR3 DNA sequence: TGCGCCAGCAGTCAAGCCCGGGGAGGAAACACCATATATTTT. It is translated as CASSQARGGNTIYF.

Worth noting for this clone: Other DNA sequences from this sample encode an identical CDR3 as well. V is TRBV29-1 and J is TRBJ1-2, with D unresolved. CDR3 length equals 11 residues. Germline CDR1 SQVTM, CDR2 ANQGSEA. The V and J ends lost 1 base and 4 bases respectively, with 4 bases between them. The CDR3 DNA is TGCAGCGTTGAAGTCCGCTATGGCTACACCTTC. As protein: CSVEVRYGYTF.

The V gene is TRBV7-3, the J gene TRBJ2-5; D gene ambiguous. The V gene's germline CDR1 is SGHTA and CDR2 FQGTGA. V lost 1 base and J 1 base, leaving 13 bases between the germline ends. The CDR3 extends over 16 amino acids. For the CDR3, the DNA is TGTGCCAGCAGCTTAAATCCTAAGCTGCCCCAAGAGACCCAGTACTTC. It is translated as CASSLNPKLPQETQYF.

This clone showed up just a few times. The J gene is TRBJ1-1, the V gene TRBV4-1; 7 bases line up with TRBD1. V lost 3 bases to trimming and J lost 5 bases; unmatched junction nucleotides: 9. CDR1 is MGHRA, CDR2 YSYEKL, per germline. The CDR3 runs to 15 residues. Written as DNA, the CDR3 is TGCGCCAGCAGCCACTTGTTAGGGGGCCGGACTGAAGCTTTCTTT. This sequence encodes CASSHLLGGRTEAFF.

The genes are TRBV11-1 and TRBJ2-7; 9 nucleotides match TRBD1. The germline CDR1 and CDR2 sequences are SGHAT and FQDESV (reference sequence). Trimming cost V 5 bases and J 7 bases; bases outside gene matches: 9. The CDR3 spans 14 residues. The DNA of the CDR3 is TGTGCCAGCAGCCCGCCGGGACAGGGATATGAGCAGTACTTC. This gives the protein CASSPPGQGYEQYF.

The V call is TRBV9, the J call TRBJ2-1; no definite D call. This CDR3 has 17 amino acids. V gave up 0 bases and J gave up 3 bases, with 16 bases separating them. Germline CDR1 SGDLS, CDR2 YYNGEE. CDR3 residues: CASSVEGSINNYNEQFF. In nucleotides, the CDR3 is TGTGCCAGCAGCGTAGAGGGCTCCATAAATAACTACAATGAGCAGTTCTTC.

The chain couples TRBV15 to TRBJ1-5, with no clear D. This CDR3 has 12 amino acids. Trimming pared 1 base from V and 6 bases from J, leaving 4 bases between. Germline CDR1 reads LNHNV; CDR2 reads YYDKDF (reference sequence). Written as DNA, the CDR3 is TGTGCCACCAGCAGAGCGCCTCAGCCCCAGCATTTT. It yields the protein CATSRAPQPQHF. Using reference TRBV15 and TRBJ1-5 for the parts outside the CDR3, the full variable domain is DAMVIQNPRYQVTQFGKPVTLSCSQTLNHNVMYWYQQKSSQAPKLLFHYYDKDFNNEADTPDNFQSRRPNTSFCFLDIRSPGLGDTAMYLCATSRAPQPQHFGDGTRLSIL.

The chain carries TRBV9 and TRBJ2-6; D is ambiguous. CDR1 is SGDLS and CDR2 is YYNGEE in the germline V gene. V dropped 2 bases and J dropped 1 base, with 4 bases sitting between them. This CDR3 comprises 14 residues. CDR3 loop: CASSVTSGANVLTF. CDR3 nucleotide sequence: TGTGCCAGCAGCGTGACGTCTGGGGCCAACGTCCTGACTTTC.

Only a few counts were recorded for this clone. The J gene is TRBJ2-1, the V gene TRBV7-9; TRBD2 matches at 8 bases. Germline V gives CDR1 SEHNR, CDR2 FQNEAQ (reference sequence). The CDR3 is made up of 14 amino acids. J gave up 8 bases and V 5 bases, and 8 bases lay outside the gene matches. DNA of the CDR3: TGTGCCAGCAGCCCAAGAGCGGGAGCTCATGAGCAGTTCTTC. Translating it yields CASSPRAGAHEQFF.

The CDR3 spells CSVTGGEVNTIYF. The CDR3 coding sequence is TGCAGCGTTACAGGGGGCGAGGTAAACACCATATATTTT. The chain links TRBV29-1 to TRBJ1-3; 9 bases agree with TRBD1. The CDR3 contains 13 residues. In germline, CDR1 is SQVTM, CDR2 ANQGSEA. The junction had 5 bases not matched to a gene; V was cut back by 5 bases and J by 6 bases. The whole variable domain, remainder taken from reference TRBV29-1 and TRBJ1-3, is SAVISQKPSRDICQRGTSLTIQCQVDSQVTMMFWYRQQPGQSLTLIATANQGSEATYESGFVIDKFPISRPNLTFSTLTVSNMSPEDSSIYLCSVTGGEVNTIYFGEGSWLTVV.

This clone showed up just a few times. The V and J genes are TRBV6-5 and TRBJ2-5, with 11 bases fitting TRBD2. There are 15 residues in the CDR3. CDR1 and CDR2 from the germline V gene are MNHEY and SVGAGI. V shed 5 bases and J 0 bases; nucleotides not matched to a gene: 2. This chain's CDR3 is CASSPGLADQETQYF. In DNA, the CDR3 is TGTGCCAGCAGTCCGGGACTAGCGGACCAAGAGACCCAGTACTTC.

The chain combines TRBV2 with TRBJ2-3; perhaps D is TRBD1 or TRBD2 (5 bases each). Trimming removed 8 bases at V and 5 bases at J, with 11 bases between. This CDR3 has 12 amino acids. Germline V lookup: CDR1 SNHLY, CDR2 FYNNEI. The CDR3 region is CASAWGKDTQYF. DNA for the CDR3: TGTGCCAGCGCGTGGGGGAAAGATACGCAGTATTTT.